The next 30 T cell receptor beta chains were all read from a single sample in a study of regulatory T cells in long-lasting Graves disease. The time point was: persistent/refractory GD, antithyroid drugs over 5 years with positive TRAb. Scientists built the TCR library using RNA that was extracted from PBMCs. With iRepertoire HTBI primers and Arm-PCR of CDR3 regions, TCR beta libraries were built. MiXCR, run by TCRdb on the multiplex PCR reads, gives a single entry per CDR3 protein. The table records under 450,000 distinct CDR3 sequences, roughly a quarter of them present only once. The specimen was peripheral blood mononuclear cells (PBMCs), collected when the disease was refractory, from a patient treated with antithyroid drugs. These receptors came from a female donor with Graves disease.

In this sample, this clonotype turned up a few times. J is TRBJ2-2 and V is TRBV12-3 or TRBV12-4, with D perhaps TRBD2 (5 bases). The CDR3 contains 13 residues. V lost 5 bases to trimming and J lost 5 bases, with 9 bases between them. CDR3 DNA sequence: TGTGCCAGCAGTATGCGGGCTACCGGGGAGCTGTTTTTT. This codes for CASSMRATGELFF.

This rearrangement joins TRBV5-1 to TRBJ2-3; D gene unclear. Trimming took off 8 bases at V and 0 bases at J, with 16 bases between the two ends. Germline lookup yields CDR1 SGHRS and CDR2 YFSETQ. The CDR3 spans 15 residues. CDR3 sequence (DNA): TGCGCCAGTCGGACCCAACCCTATAGCACAGATACGCAGTATTTT. Amino acids: CASRTQPYSTDTQYF.

This clonotype was counted a few times. V usage is TRBV7-9 and J usage is TRBJ1-1, with 9 nucleotides matching TRBD1. The CDR3 has 16 amino acids. Germline CDR1 and CDR2: SEHNR and FQNEAQ (reference sequence). V lost 5 bases, J lost 1 base, and 8 bases stayed unmatched. The CDR3 bases are TGTGCCAGCAGCCCTTGGACAGGGGCGGAGAACACTGAAGCTTTCTTT. Translating gives CASSPWTGAENTEAFF.

This clonotype appeared a few times. The chain is built from TRBV10-3 and TRBJ2-2, with 9 positions matching TRBD1. CDR1 is ENHRY and CDR2 is SYGVKD in the germline V gene. This CDR3 region has 15 residues. V shed 6 bases and J 6 bases; nucleotides not matched to a gene: 8. The CDR3 DNA reads as TGTGCCATCAGACCGACAGGGGGAGGTCCCGGGGAGCTGTTTTTT. Translated, it gives CAIRPTGGGPGELFF.

In this sample, this clonotype turned up many times. The chain's CDR3 is CATSGATTIKETQYF. The CDR3 bases are TGTGCCACCAGCGGAGCGACCACGATTAAAGAGACCCAGTACTTC. The chain joins TRBV15 to TRBJ2-5; D is unresolved. Trimming pared 5 bases from V and 3 bases from J, leaving 16 bases between. This CDR3 spans 15 amino acids. CDR1 is LNHNV, CDR2 YYDKDF, per germline (reference sequence).

The chain links TRBV5-8 to TRBJ2-1, with TRBD2 matching over 8 bases. Trimming took 1 base from V and 5 from J; bases not matched to a gene: 8. This CDR3 comprises 16 residues. Germline V lookup: CDR1 SGHTS, CDR2 YDEGEE. CDR3 in DNA: TGTGCCAGCAGCTTGACAACTAGCGGAGGGAACAATGAGCAGTTCTTC. It is translated as CASSLTTSGGNNEQFF.

The gene calls are TRBV7-9 and TRBJ1-6; 7 bases agree with TRBD1. The trim removed 4 bases at V and 9 bases at J, leaving 9 bases unmatched. CDR3 size: 15 residues. Germline assignment: CDR1 SEHNR and CDR2 FQNEAQ (reference sequence). The CDR3 is CASSSKTGMGSPLHF. CDR3 DNA: TGTGCCAGCAGCTCGAAGACAGGGATGGGTTCACCCCTCCACTTT. Looking up the rest from reference TRBV7-9 and TRBJ1-6 gives the full variable domain: DTGVSQNPRHKITKRGQNVTFRCDPISEHNRLYWYRQTLGQGPEFLTYFQNEAQLEKSRLLSDRFSAERPKGSFSTLEIQRTEQGDSAMYLCASSSKTGMGSPLHFGNGTRLTVT.

This clonotype was counted many times. V and J are TRBV3-1 and TRBJ1-5; D is uncertain. Germline CDR1 LGHDT, CDR2 YNNKEL (reference sequence). CDR3 length equals 13 residues. V was cut by 8 bases and J by 5 bases, with 13 bases left in between. The CDR3 DNA reads as TGTGCCAGCCAAAAGGGAAGGGATCAGCCCCAGCATTTT. Protein: CASQKGRDQPQHF.

The genes are TRBV6-2 or TRBV6-3 and TRBJ1-2, with TRBD1 matching over 7 bases. J was trimmed by 3 bases and V by 4 bases; bases with no gene match: 5. Germline V gene lookup returns CDR1 MNHEY and CDR2 SVGEGT. This CDR3 is built from 14 residues. The CDR3 bases are TGTGCCAGCAGTTCCAAGCAGGGGGACTATGGCTACACCTTC. It codes for CASSSKQGDYGYTF.

In this sample, this clonotype turned up many times. The genes are TRBV29-1 and TRBJ1-1; TRBD1 might be the D (5 bases). CDR1 is SQVTM, CDR2 ANQGSEA, per germline. Trimming pared 5 bases from V and 1 base from J, leaving 8 bases between. The CDR3 length is 12 residues. In nucleotides, the CDR3 is TGCAGCGTTAAGGACAAGAACACTGAAGCTTTCTTT. Translating gives CSVKDKNTEAFF. Combining the CDR3 with reference TRBV29-1 and TRBJ1-1 gives the whole variable domain SAVISQKPSRDICQRGTSLTIQCQVDSQVTMMFWYRQQPGQSLTLIATANQGSEATYESGFVIDKFPISRPNLTFSTLTVSNMSPEDSSIYLCSVKDKNTEAFFGQGTRLTVV.

This clonotype was recorded many times. V usage is TRBV6-2 or TRBV6-3 and J usage is TRBJ1-2; D is undetermined. Germline V lookup: CDR1 MNHEY, CDR2 SVGEGT. The CDR3 has 11 residues. Trimming removed 7 bases from V and 6 bases from J, with 9 bases in between. CDR3 nucleotide sequence: TGTGCCAGCATCCACGGGGATGGCTACACCTTC. It yields the protein CASIHGDGYTF.

The chain employs TRBV29-1 and TRBJ2-2, with TRBD1 matching over 8 bases. V dropped 0 bases and J dropped 7; count of bases not matched to a gene: 7. CDR1 SQVTM and CDR2 ANQGSEA come from the germline V gene. This CDR3 has 15 residues. The CDR3 nucleotides read TGCAGCGTTGAAGATCCATCAGGGGGCGTCGGGGAGCTGTTTTTT. Protein sequence: CSVEDPSGGVGELFF.

A few counts support this clonotype. The chain combines TRBV7-2 with TRBJ2-2; D not resolved. Germline loops: CDR1 SGHTA, CDR2 FQGNSA. Trimming stripped 2 bases from V and 5 bases from J, with 6 bases between. The CDR3 runs to 13 residues. CDR3 in DNA: TGTGCCAGCAGCTTAATCCAGACCGGGGAGCTGTTTTTT. It yields the protein CASSLIQTGELFF. Full variable domain (outside the CDR3, taken from reference TRBV7-2 and TRBJ2-2): GAGVSQSPSNKVTEKGKDVELRCDPISGHTALYWYRQSLGQGLEFLIYFQGNSAPDKSGLPSDRFSAERTGGSVSTLTIQRTQQEDSAVYLCASSLIQTGELFFGEGSRLTVL.

This clonotype has a count of ten or more. The chain has TRBV30 and TRBJ1-2; tentative D call: TRBD1 (6 bases). Looked up from germline, CDR1 is GTSNPN and CDR2 is SVGIG (reference sequence). The CDR3 is made up of 14 amino acids. Trimming shortened V by 1 base and J by 10 bases, and 19 bases separated the two germline ends. The CDR3: CAWSGGGRDRTYTF. The CDR3 nucleotides read TGTGCCTGGAGTGGAGGGGGGCGAGACAGGACCTACACCTTC.

The chain recombines TRBV30 with TRBJ2-7, with TRBD1 identical over 7 bases. V was clipped by 0 bases and J by 2 bases; unmatched bases: 7. CDR3 size: 15 residues. Germline V lookup: CDR1 GTSNPN, CDR2 SVGIG (reference sequence). The CDR3, as DNA: TGTGCCTGGAGTGTAGGGCAGGGGGTAACCTACGAGCAGTACTTC. It encodes CAWSVGQGVTYEQYF. The full variable domain, completed using reference TRBV30 and TRBJ2-7, is SQTIHQWPATLVQPVGSPLSLECTVEGTSNPNLYWYRQAAGRGLQLLFYSVGIGQISSEVPQNLSASRPQDRQFILSSKKLLLSDSGFYLCAWSVGQGVTYEQYFGPGTRLTVT.

The chain uses TRBV12-3 or TRBV12-4 and TRBJ2-5; TRBD1 might be the D (5 bases). CDR3 length: 12 amino acids. V was trimmed by 6 bases and J by 7 bases, leaving 12 bases between them. CDR3 protein: CASRSGQRTQYF. Here the CDR3 DNA reads TGTGCCAGCAGGTCCGGACAACGGACCCAGTACTTC.

The chain joins TRBV6-2 or TRBV6-3 to TRBJ2-4; TRBD1 agrees at 7 bases. Trimming at V came to 5 bases and at J to 4 bases, leaving 5 bases not matched to a gene. The CDR3 runs 14 residues. Germline V gene sequence: CDR1 MNHEY, CDR2 SVGEGT. The CDR3 bases are TGTGCCAGCAGTGGCAGGGGACAGAAAAACATTCAGTACTTC. Residues: CASSGRGQKNIQYF.

This clonotype was found a few times. The gene calls are TRBV3-1 and TRBJ2-5; no clear D gene. Per germline, CDR1 LGHDT and CDR2 YNNKEL (reference sequence). The CDR3 has 16 amino acids. Between the trimmed V and J ends, which lost 3 bases and 4 bases, there was a span of 18 bases. CDR3 bases: TGTGCCAGCAGCCACCCAAAACCTCTGTTTGCAGAGACCCAGTACTTC. Protein product: CASSHPKPLFAETQYF.

This clonotype was picked up a small number of times. V is TRBV9 and J is TRBJ2-7, with D perhaps matching TRBD1 (6 bases). This CDR3 is 14 amino acids long. V lost 4 bases to trimming and J lost 0 bases, with 11 bases between them. Germline V gene data show CDR1 as SGDLS and CDR2 as YYNGEE. The CDR3 region is CASSITDSSYEQYF. For the CDR3, the DNA is TGTGCCAGCAGCATCACGGACAGCTCCTACGAGCAGTACTTC.

The chain couples TRBV20-1 to TRBJ2-5, with 8 positions matching TRBD2. Germline V CDR1 and CDR2: DFQATT, SNEGSKA (reference sequence). V gave up 6 bases and J gave up 1 base; unmatched junction bases: 7. The CDR3 runs 14 residues. CDR3 loop: CSAAAGASQETQYF. DNA of the CDR3: TGCAGTGCCGCAGCGGGAGCGTCCCAAGAGACCCAGTACTTC.

On this clonotype: Possible read error: a much larger clone is one base away. The chain joins TRBV28 to TRBJ1-4; D unclear. V was trimmed by 2 bases and J by 6 bases, leaving 10 bases between them. Germline lookup yields CDR1 MDHEN and CDR2 SYDVKM. CDR3 size: 14 residues. CDR3 region: CASSLIPPDEKLFF. CDR3 nucleotide sequence: TGTGCCAGCAGTTTAATTCCTCCTGATGAAAAACTGTTTTTT. Full variable domain (rest looked up from reference TRBV28 and TRBJ1-4): DVKVTQSSRYLVKRTGEKVFLECVQDMDHENMFWYRQDPGLGLRLIYFSYDVKMKEKGDIPEGYSVSREKKERFSLILESASTNQTSMYLCASSLIPPDEKLFFGSGTQLSVL.

A word on this clonotype: At one end, the junction sequence differs from germline, possibly due to a read error. The V gene is TRBV27, the J gene TRBJ1-1; D is unclear. This CDR3 comprises 14 residues. CDR1 is MNHEY, CDR2 SMNVEV, per germline (reference sequence). The CDR3 is CASGLTNFNTEAFF. DNA of the CDR3: TGTGCCAGCGGTTTGACCAACTTTAACACTGAAGCTTTCTTT.

This clonotype was observed a handful of times. This chain links TRBV6-1 with TRBJ1-5; the match to TRBD1 covers 7 bases. Looked up from germline, CDR1 is MNHNS and CDR2 is SASEGT. J gave up 5 bases and V 6 bases, and 16 bases lay outside the gene matches. CDR3 length: 17 residues. The chain's CDR3 is CASRQDRVVFKDQPQHF. The CDR3 DNA follows: TGTGCCAGCAGGCAAGACAGGGTGGTTTTTAAGGATCAGCCCCAGCATTTT.

This clonotype was seen a few times. CDR3 loop: CASSIGGFLAPDGELFF. DNA for the CDR3: TGTGCCAGCAGCATAGGGGGGTTCCTAGCGCCGGACGGGGAGCTGTTTTTT. The chain joins TRBV7-2 to TRBJ2-2; D may match TRBD1 or TRBD2 (6 bases each). The CDR3 length is 17 residues. The germline V and J ends were trimmed by 5 bases and 7 bases, with 23 bases remaining between them. Germline V lookup: CDR1 SGHTA, CDR2 FQGNSA.

Ten or more counts support this clonotype. The chain recombines TRBV2 with TRBJ1-6; D is possibly TRBD1 (5 bases). Germline assignment: CDR1 SNHLY and CDR2 FYNNEI. V was trimmed by 2 bases and J by 8 bases, leaving 10 bases between them. The CDR3 is 14 amino acids. CDR3 loop: CASSELGGDSPLHF. DNA for the CDR3: TGTGCCAGCAGTGAATTGGGGGGAGATTCACCCCTCCACTTT.

This clonotype was observed a few times. The V and J genes are TRBV18 and TRBJ1-1; 7 bases match TRBD1. There are 16 residues in the CDR3. The J segment lost 6 bases and the V segment lost 4 bases, leaving 14 bases of the junction unmatched. Germline CDR1 and CDR2: KGHSH and LQKENI. The CDR3 spells CASSRTRQGSDSEAFF. In DNA, the CDR3 is TGTGCCAGCTCACGAACCCGACAGGGATCGGACTCTGAAGCTTTCTTT.

This clonotype was picked up a small number of times. The V call is TRBV6-1, the J call TRBJ1-1, with D tentatively TRBD1 (6 bases). From germline, CDR1 is MNHNS and CDR2 SASEGT. V was shortened by 5 bases and J by 5 bases, with 9 bases between the two germline ends. There are 12 residues in the CDR3. CDR3 in DNA: TGTGCCAGCAGTCAGGGGTGGACTGAAGCTTTCTTT. Amino acids: CASSQGWTEAFF.

As concerns this clonotype: One base away lies a much larger clone, so this may be a sequencing read error. The J gene is TRBJ1-1, the V gene TRBV6-1; 7 nucleotides agree with TRBD1. Germline V gene lookup returns CDR1 MNHNS and CDR2 SASEGT. This CDR3 is built from 16 residues. Written as DNA, the CDR3 is TGTGTCAGCAGTGATGGGAAGACAGGGAGGAACACTGAAGCTTTCTTT. Encoded protein: CVSSDGKTGRNTEAFF.

This clonotype was counted many times. The V and J genes are TRBV6-1 and TRBJ1-5; D not resolved. Germline lookup yields CDR1 MNHNS and CDR2 SASEGT. V was pared by 3 bases and J by 5 bases, with 8 bases between. CDR3 length equals 13 residues. The CDR3 region is CASSDGDHQPQHF. The CDR3, as DNA: TGTGCCAGCAGTGACGGGGATCATCAGCCCCAGCATTTT.

About this clonotype itself: One end of the junction is discordant with germline, which a read error may explain. The chain couples TRBV9 to TRBJ1-4; D gene unclear. Per the germline V gene, CDR1 is SGDLS and CDR2 is YYNGEE. CDR3 length equals 13 residues. The CDR3: CASSVGPNVKLFF. The DNA for the CDR3 is TGTGCCAGCAGCGTGGGCCCTAATGTAAAACTGTTTTTT. The full variable domain, with the rest looked up from reference TRBV9 and TRBJ1-4, is DSGVTQTPKHLITATGQRVTLRCSPRSGDLSVYWYQQSLDQGLQFLIQYYNGEERAKGNILERFSAQQFPDLHSELNLSSLELGDSALYFCASSVGPNVKLFFGSGTQLSVL.